A single T cell receptor (beta chain) is shown here with its context. Germline V CDR1 and CDR2: MDHEN, SYDVKM. The CDR3 length is 12 residues. V shed 7 bases and J shed 4 bases, with 8 bases lying between them. Per the original data handling: Estimation of nucleated cell counts was performed using reference gene primer amplification. Assay used: immunoSEQ multiplex PCR; TCRdb lists only in-frame clones, some missing. Clonal size and the V and J genes are those of that table, whereas D and trimming came from the DNA. The sample contains 200,000 to 250,000 clones, 82% of which appear only once. The data were taken from a study of blood T cell repertoires in COVID-19.

The receptor was isolated from a woman in her 70s with COVID-19, enrolled during active disease. Sequenced sample: peripheral blood. This rearrangement joins TRBV28 to TRBJ1-5; D gene ambiguous. The CDR3 region is CASMGPNQPQHF. The CDR3 DNA sequence: TGTGCCAGCATGGGCCCTAATCAGCCCCAGCATTTT.